This entry lists 12 T cell receptor beta chains sequenced from one sample in a study of T cells in Graves' hyperthyroidism and ophthalmopathy. The TCR beta CDR3 regions underwent amplification using RNA transcripts as the source. First-round RT-PCR with HTBI primers amplified the TCR CDR3 region. Each CDR3 protein gets one entry after TCRdb re-called the multiplex PCR reads with MiXCR. The sample contains 300,000 to 400,000 distinct CDR3 sequences, roughly 20% of which appear only once. The source material was blood. All receptors derive from a man aged 18 to 29 with Graves' ophthalmopathy.

V is TRBV3-1 and J is TRBJ2-5, with unresolved D. Trimming took off 0 bases at V and 0 bases at J, with 8 bases between the two ends. Germline lookup yields CDR1 LGHDT and CDR2 YNNKEL (reference sequence). CDR3 length: 15 residues. The CDR3 nucleotides read TGTGCCAGCAGCCAAGATCTGGCCCACCAAGAGACCCAGTACTTC. Its translation: CASSQDLAHQETQYF.

This clonotype was detected ten times or more. J is TRBJ2-1 and V is TRBV7-9, with 9 nucleotides matching TRBD2. Germline V gene data show CDR1 as SEHNR and CDR2 as FQNEAQ (reference sequence). Germline trimming cut 4 bases from V and 2 bases from J; bases unmatched to any gene: 0. This CDR3 contains 14 residues. The CDR3 DNA sequence: TGTGCCAGCAGCTGGACTAGCGCCTACAATGAGCAGTTCTTC. It codes for CASSWTSAYNEQFF.

This clonotype was seen more than once but under ten times. The chain is built from TRBV29-1 and TRBJ2-7; possibly TRBD1 for D (6 bases). The CDR3 length is 12 residues. The V and J ends lost 4 bases and 0 bases respectively, with 7 bases between them. Germline V gene sequence: CDR1 SQVTM, CDR2 ANQGSEA. CDR3 bases: TGCAGCGTTGCGGACAGCTCCTACGAGCAGTACTTC. Translating gives CSVADSSYEQYF.

The chain has TRBV28 and TRBJ1-1; 11 positions agree with TRBD1. With 5 bases clipped from V and 7 bases from J, the junction kept 9 bases outside the gene matches. The CDR3 extends over 15 amino acids. Germline assignment: CDR1 MDHEN and CDR2 SYDVKM. CDR3 DNA sequence: TGTGCCAGCAGTCCCGGGACAGGGGGGCAGGTTGAAGCTTTCTTT. Amino acid sequence: CASSPGTGGQVEAFF.

This clonotype was seen a handful of times. This chain uses TRBV27 with TRBJ1-5; 9 bases agree with TRBD1. V was clipped by 0 bases and J by 4 bases; unmatched bases: 4. The CDR3 is 16 amino acids. The V gene's germline CDR1 is MNHEY and CDR2 SMNVEV (reference sequence). In nucleotides, the CDR3 is TGTGCCAGCAGTTTATCGGGACAGGGTCCGAATCAGCCCCAGCATTTT. It translates to CASSLSGQGPNQPQHF.

This sequence joins TRBV6-2 or TRBV6-3 and TRBJ1-5; no reliable D call. The length of the CDR3 is 14 residues. V lost 6 bases, J lost 3 bases, and 12 bases lay in between. The germline CDR1 and CDR2 sequences are MNHEY and SVGEGT. The CDR3 nucleotides are TGTGCCAGCAGCCAAGGCCGGAACAATCAGCCCCAGCATTTT. It yields the protein CASSQGRNNQPQHF.

The sample holds many counts of this clonotype. The chain links TRBV12-3 or TRBV12-4 to TRBJ1-5; D ambiguous. The CDR3 is 13 amino acids. Trimming took 7 bases from V and 4 from J, leaving 11 bases between them. DNA for the CDR3: TGTGCCAGCACCCTAGCGGGGAATCAGCCCCAGCATTTT. This codes for CASTLAGNQPQHF.

The sample holds a few counts of this clonotype. The junction shows a germline mismatch at one end, possibly a read error. The chain joins TRBV5-1 to TRBJ2-2; either TRBD1 or TRBD2 may fit D (6 bases each). The germline CDR1 and CDR2 sequences are SGHRS and YFSETQ. This CDR3 is 13 amino acids long. The CDR3 DNA is TGTGCCAGCAGCTGGGGGGCTCGGGGGGAGCTGTTTTTT. It specifies CASSWGARGELFF. The full variable domain, completed using reference TRBV5-1 and TRBJ2-2, is KAGVTQTPRYLIKTRGQQVTLSCSPISGHRSVSWYQQTPGQGLQFLFEYFSETQRNKGNFPGRFSGRQFSNSRSEMNVSTLELGDSALYLCASSWGARGELFFGEGSRLTVL.

This clonotype was picked up a small number of times. This CDR3 reads CATSDSEGALTGELFF. DNA for the CDR3: TGTGCCACCAGTGATTCGGAGGGGGCCTTAACCGGGGAGCTGTTTTTT. The chain joins TRBV24-1 to TRBJ2-2, with D possibly being TRBD1 (7 bases). V was trimmed by 2 bases and J by 5 bases, leaving 14 bases between them. CDR3 length: 16 amino acids. Germline CDR1 is KGHDR and CDR2 is SFDVKD.

This chain links TRBV5-5 with TRBJ1-3, with D possibly matching TRBD1 (5 bases). CDR3 size: 14 residues. CDR1 and CDR2 from the germline V gene are SGHKS and YYEKEE (reference sequence). Between the trimmed V and J ends, which lost 0 bases and 8 bases, there was a span of 12 bases. The CDR3 DNA sequence: TGTGCCAGCAGCTTGGTCGGCAGGGCGGACACCATATATTTT. Its protein product is CASSLVGRADTIYF.

This clonotype was recorded only once. The rearrangement uses TRBV7-9 and TRBJ2-3; a weak D match, TRBD1 (6 bases). CDR1 SEHNR and CDR2 FQNEAQ come from the germline V gene (reference sequence). This CDR3 has 15 amino acids. Trimming took off 10 bases at V and 6 bases at J, with 23 bases between the two ends. For the CDR3, the DNA is TGTGCCACCGCCGGCTGGGGGCCCCCCCGCGATACGCAGTATTTT. The encoded protein is CATAGWGPPRDTQYF.

This clonotype occurred many times. The chain recombines TRBV28 with TRBJ2-1; perhaps TRBD2 as D (5 bases). This CDR3 spans 18 amino acids. Germline-derived CDR1 and CDR2 are MDHEN and SYDVKM. Trimming removed 3 bases at V and 3 bases at J, with 21 bases between. CDR3 amino acids: CASSLINKTTTNYNEQFF. In DNA, the CDR3 is TGTGCCAGCAGTTTGATCAATAAGACTACAACGAACTACAATGAGCAGTTCTTC. Variable domain in full (rest from reference TRBV28 and TRBJ2-1): DVKVTQSSRYLVKRTGEKVFLECVQDMDHENMFWYRQDPGLGLRLIYFSYDVKMKEKGDIPEGYSVSREKKERFSLILESASTNQTSMYLCASSLINKTTTNYNEQFFGPGTRLTVL.